This T cell receptor (beta chain) was documented in a study of T-cell memory formation after mild COVID-19. Study-wide results and caveats: Contracting CD4+ clones were located mainly in CM and EM, and CD8+ clones in EMRA.

A 5'RACE reaction primed in the constant segment made cDNA libraries of TCR alpha and TCR beta, and these carried sample barcodes and UMIs. A single record per CDR3 protein comes from TCRdb applying MiXCR to the 5' RACE reads. The sample lists under 550,000 distinct CDR3 sequences, approximately 18% occurring once. Germline lookup yields CDR1 KGHSH and CDR2 LQKENI. The CDR3 extends over 19 amino acids. V gave up 3 bases and J gave up 0 bases, with 21 bases separating them. Regarding this clonotype: The antigen is not known.

This chain joins TRBV18 and TRBJ1-3, with D maybe TRBD1 (6 bases). The sequence derives from a man aged 18 to 35 who had mild COVID-19 (a few samples of this study predate the infection). Cell type and time point are not known. Sequenced: PBMCs or a T cell subset sorted from them (not recorded which). This chain's CDR3 is CASSPTRSGEALSGNTIYF. The CDR3 bases are TGTGCCAGCTCACCGACCAGATCAGGGGAGGCTCTCTCTGGAAACACCATATATTTT.